This entry features one TCR beta chain sequence. Its specificity is unknown. This record belongs to a study of T cell responses to AZD1222 COVID-19 vaccine. Study context: The analysis combined second doses at about 4 or about 12 weeks. Study-level findings and limits: White British people made up most donors, females outnumbered males, and clonal diversity was possibly underestimated.

The germline V and J ends were trimmed by 6 bases and 8 bases, with 19 bases remaining between them. Germline V CDR1 and CDR2: MDHEN, SYDVKM. This CDR3 is built from 14 residues. Profiling relied on immunoSEQ multiplex PCR, and the TCRdb table lists in-frame clones only, not all of them. The table records 150,000 to 200,000 clones, less than 90% of them present only once. The sequence came from an adult in good health. Sequencing was performed on peripheral blood, taken on day 0 of AZD1222 vaccination. The V call is TRBV28, the J call TRBJ1-2; D is uncertain. CDR3 DNA: TGTGCCAGCAGGATCATAGGACGGTGGGTGGGCTACACCTTC. Its translation is CASRIIGRWVGYTF.